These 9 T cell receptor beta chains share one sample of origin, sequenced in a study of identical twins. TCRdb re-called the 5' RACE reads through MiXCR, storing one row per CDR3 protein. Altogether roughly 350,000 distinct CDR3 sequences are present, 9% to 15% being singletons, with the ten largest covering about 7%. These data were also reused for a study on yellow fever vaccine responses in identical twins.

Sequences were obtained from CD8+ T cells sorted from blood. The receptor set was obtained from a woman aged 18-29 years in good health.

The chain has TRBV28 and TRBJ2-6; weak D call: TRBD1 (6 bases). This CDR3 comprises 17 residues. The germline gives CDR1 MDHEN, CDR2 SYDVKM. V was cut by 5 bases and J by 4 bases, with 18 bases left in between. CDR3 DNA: TGTGCCAGCAGTCACGGGACAACCGCCTCAGGGGCCAACGTCCTGACTTTC. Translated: CASSHGTTASGANVLTF.

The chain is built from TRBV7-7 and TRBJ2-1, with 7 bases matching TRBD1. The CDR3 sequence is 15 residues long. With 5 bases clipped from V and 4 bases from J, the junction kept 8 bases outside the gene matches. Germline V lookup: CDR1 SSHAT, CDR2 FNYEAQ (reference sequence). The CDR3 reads CASSPNKGAYNEQFF. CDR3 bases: TGTGCCAGCAGCCCCAATAAGGGGGCGTACAATGAGCAGTTCTTC.

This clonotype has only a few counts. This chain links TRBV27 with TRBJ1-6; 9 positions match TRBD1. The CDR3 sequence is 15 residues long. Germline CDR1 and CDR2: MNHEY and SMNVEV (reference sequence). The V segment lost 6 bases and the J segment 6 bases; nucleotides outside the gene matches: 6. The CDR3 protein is CASRWGQGRNSPLHF. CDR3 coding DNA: TGTGCCAGCAGATGGGGACAGGGACGTAATTCACCCCTCCACTTT.

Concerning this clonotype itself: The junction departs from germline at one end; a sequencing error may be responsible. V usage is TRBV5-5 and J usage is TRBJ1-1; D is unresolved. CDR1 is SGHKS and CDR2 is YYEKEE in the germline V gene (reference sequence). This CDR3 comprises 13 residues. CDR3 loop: CAISLWLNTEAFF. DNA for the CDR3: TGTGCCATCAGCTTGTGGCTCAACACTGAAGCTTTCTTT.

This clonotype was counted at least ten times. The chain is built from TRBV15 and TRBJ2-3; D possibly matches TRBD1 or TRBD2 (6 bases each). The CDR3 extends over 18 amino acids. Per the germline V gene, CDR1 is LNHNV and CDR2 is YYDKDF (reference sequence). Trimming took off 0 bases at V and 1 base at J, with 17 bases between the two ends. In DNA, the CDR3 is TGTGCCACCAGCAGAGATTCAGTTTGGGGGGCAGGCACAGATACGCAGTATTTT. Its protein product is CATSRDSVWGAGTDTQYF.

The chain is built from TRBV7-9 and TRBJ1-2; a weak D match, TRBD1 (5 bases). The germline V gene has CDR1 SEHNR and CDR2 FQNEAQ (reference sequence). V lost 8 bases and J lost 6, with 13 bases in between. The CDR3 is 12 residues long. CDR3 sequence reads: CASDEFRDGYTF. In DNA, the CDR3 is TGTGCCAGCGACGAGTTCAGGGATGGCTACACCTTC.

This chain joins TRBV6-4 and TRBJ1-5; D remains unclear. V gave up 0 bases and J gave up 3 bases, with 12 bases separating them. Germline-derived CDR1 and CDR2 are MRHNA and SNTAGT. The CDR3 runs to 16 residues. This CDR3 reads CASSDSVSEHNQPQHF. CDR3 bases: TGTGCCAGCAGTGACTCCGTTTCTGAGCACAATCAGCCCCAGCATTTT.

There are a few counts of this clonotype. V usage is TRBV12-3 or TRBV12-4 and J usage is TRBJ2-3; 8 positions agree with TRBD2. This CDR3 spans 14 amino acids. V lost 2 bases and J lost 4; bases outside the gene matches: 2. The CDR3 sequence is CASSLFGGADTQYF. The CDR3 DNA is TGTGCCAGCAGTTTATTCGGGGGGGCAGATACGCAGTATTTT.

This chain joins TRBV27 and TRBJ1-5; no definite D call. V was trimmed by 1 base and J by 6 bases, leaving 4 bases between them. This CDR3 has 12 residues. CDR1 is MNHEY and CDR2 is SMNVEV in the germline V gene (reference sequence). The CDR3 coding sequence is TGTGCCAGCAGTTTATTGGTTCAGCCCCAGCATTTT. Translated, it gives CASSLLVQPQHF.